A selection of T cell receptor beta chains follows, all from one sample in a study of vaccination effects on CD4 cells after COVID-19. TCRdb's copy holds only in-frame clones and misses some; the assay was immunoSEQ multiplex PCR. This table has under 50,000 clones, approximately 84% appearing once. The antigens these receptors bind are not known. This material consisted of CD4+ T cells from PBMCs cultured with HCoV-NL63 spike peptides, taken after COVID-19 vaccination. Receptor source: a human donor who received a COVID-19 vaccine. Some clones in this sample may be carry-over from other donors' samples. Both conserved end residues are part of each CDR3. D genes are given only for firm matches. Some rows have no size entry. The others give once, few or many, or a class for an expanded clone.

J gene: TRBJ2-3; V gene: TRBV30; D gene: -; clone size: once; CDR3 DNA: TGTGCCTGGAGTGTTGGCAGCACAGATACGCAGTATTTT; CDR3 protein: CAWSVGSTDTQYF
J gene: TRBJ1-4; V gene: TRBV7-8; D gene: -; clone size: -; CDR3 DNA: TGTGCCAGCAGTCCCGACCGCCTCCGGCGGGAAAAACTGTTTTTT; CDR3 protein: CASSPDRLRREKLFF
J gene: TRBJ2-5; V gene: TRBV7-3; D gene: -; clone size: -; CDR3 DNA: TGTGCCAGCAGCTTGGAGGGGGCGAGTGGGGCCCAGTACTTC; CDR3 protein: CASSLEGASGAQYF
J gene: TRBJ1-4; V gene: TRBV4-1; D gene: TRBD1; clone size: once; CDR3 DNA: TGCGCCAGCAGCCAAGATGGTGGAGGGGGCCCAGAAAAACTGTTTTTT; CDR3 protein: CASSQDGGGGPEKLFF
J gene: TRBJ2-1; V gene: TRBV13; D gene: -; clone size: once; CDR3 DNA: TGTGCCAGCAGCTTAGGAACTTCTAGCTCCTACAATGAGCAGTTCTTC; CDR3 protein: CASSLGTSSSYNEQFF
J gene: TRBJ2-6; V gene: TRBV7-2; D gene: -; clone size: -; CDR3 DNA: TGTGCCAGCAGCTTAGCACAGGGATTAGGGGCCAACGTCCTGACTTTC; CDR3 protein: CASSLAQGLGANVLTF
J gene: TRBJ2-2; V gene: TRBV6-5; D gene: -; clone size: -; CDR3 DNA: TGTGCCAGCAGGGGGACAATGAACACCGGGGAGCTGTTTTTT; CDR3 protein: CASRGTMNTGELFF
J gene: TRBJ1-3; V gene: TRBV6-1; D gene: -; clone size: -; CDR3 DNA: TGTGCCAGCAGTGAAGGTCAGGGTATCTCTGGAAACACCATATATTTT; CDR3 protein: CASSEGQGISGNTIYF
J gene: TRBJ2-2; V gene: TRBV6-5; D gene: -; clone size: once; CDR3 DNA: TGTGCCAGCAGCCGACTCGAGACCGGGGAGCTGTTTTTT; CDR3 protein: CASSRLETGELFF
J gene: TRBJ1-3; V gene: TRBV27; D gene: -; clone size: few; CDR3 DNA: TGTGCCAGCAGTTTATACGGGTCTGGAAACACCATATATTTT; CDR3 protein: CASSLYGSGNTIYF
J gene: TRBJ1-1; V gene: TRBV20-1; D gene: -; clone size: -; CDR3 DNA: TGCAGTGTTACAGGGAACACTGAAGCTTTCTTT; CDR3 protein: CSVTGNTEAFF
J gene: TRBJ2-2; V gene: TRBV24-1; D gene: TRBD1; clone size: -; CDR3 DNA: TGTGCCACCAGTGCCACTGGGACAGTGAACACCGGGGAGCTGTTTTTT; CDR3 protein: CATSATGTVNTGELFF
J gene: TRBJ2-3; V gene: TRBV5-8; D gene: -; clone size: -; CDR3 DNA: TGTGCCAGCCCCTCGGTAGACCTTAGCACAGATACGCAGTATTTT; CDR3 protein: CASPSVDLSTDTQYF
J gene: TRBJ1-5; V gene: TRBV6-5; D gene: TRBD1; clone size: -; CDR3 DNA: TGTGCCACCGACGACAGGGCCAATCAGCCCCAGCATTTT; CDR3 protein: CATDDRANQPQHF